The 8 T cell receptor beta chains below all came from one sample that was sequenced in a study of cytomegalovirus exposure and HLA in healthy donors. The PCR had 60 Vbeta and 13 Jbeta primers. This table comes from immunoSEQ multiplex PCR, and its TCRdb copy is limited to in-frame clones, with some not included. The sample yields 130,000 to 150,000 clones, about three quarters seen once. The specimen was PBMCs. The receptor set was obtained from a man aged 35 to 55 in good health and CMV-seropositive.

This clone has a handful of counts. This rearrangement joins TRBV27 to TRBJ2-7; 10 bases match TRBD2. The CDR3 is 14 residues long. Trimming removed 6 bases from V and 3 bases from J; junction bases left unmatched: 5. The germline V gene encodes CDR1 MNHEY and CDR2 SMNVEV (reference sequence). The CDR3 sequence is CASRGLARNYEQYF. The CDR3 nucleotides read TGTGCCAGCAGGGGACTAGCGAGAAACTACGAGCAGTACTTC.

This chain links TRBV2 with TRBJ2-2; 9 bases fit TRBD2. Trimming cost V 8 bases and J 3 bases; bases outside gene matches: 19. The CDR3 consists of 19 residues. Germline V gene data show CDR1 as SNHLY and CDR2 as FYNNEI. This CDR3 is CASRTRRGKAGGYTGELFF. CDR3 sequence (DNA): TGTGCCAGCCGGACCCGCAGGGGCAAAGCGGGAGGTTACACCGGGGAGCTGTTTTTT.

The chain recombines TRBV7-2 with TRBJ1-6, with TRBD1 as a possible D gene (6 bases). The CDR3 is 16 amino acids. The germline V gene has CDR1 SGHTA and CDR2 FQGNSA. Deletions cut 1 base from V and 10 bases from J, with 17 bases between. DNA of the CDR3: TGTGCCAGCAGCTTAGTGAACAGGGCAAGAGGATCACCCCTCCACTTT. Translation gives CASSLVNRARGSPLHF.

This chain connects TRBV6-1 to TRBJ2-7, with 10 positions matching TRBD2. The CDR3 has 15 amino acids. With 3 bases clipped from V and 4 bases from J, the junction kept 6 bases outside the gene matches. Germline V gives CDR1 MNHNS, CDR2 SASEGT. CDR3 sequence reads: CASSEISGRGYEQYF. As DNA, the CDR3 is TGTGCCAGCAGTGAGATAAGCGGGAGGGGGTACGAGCAGTACTTC.

The V and J genes are TRBV29-1 and TRBJ2-7, with TRBD1 identical over 10 bases. V trimming: 8 bases; J trimming: 0 bases; junction bases outside the gene matches: 4. Germline loops: CDR1 SQVTM, CDR2 ANQGSEA. The CDR3 length is 13 residues. CDR3 sequence reads: CSTWTGGSYEQYF. The CDR3 DNA is TGCAGCACATGGACAGGGGGCTCCTACGAGCAGTACTTC.

The chain employs TRBV5-8 and TRBJ2-3; TRBD2 matches 13 bases. CDR1 and CDR2 from the germline V gene are SGHTS and YDEGEE. V shed 3 bases, J shed 4 bases, and the junction held 8 bases outside the gene matches. CDR3 length equals 17 residues. CDR3 loop: CASSSHWTSGSPDTQYF. The CDR3 DNA reads TGTGCCAGCAGCTCCCACTGGACTAGCGGGAGTCCAGATACGCAGTATTTT. Variable domain in full (rest from reference TRBV5-8 and TRBJ2-3): EAGVTQSPTHLIKTRGQQATLRCSPISGHTSVYWYQQALGLGLQFLLWYDEGEERNRGNFPPRFSGRQFPNYSSELNVNALELEDSALYLCASSSHWTSGSPDTQYFGPGTRLTVL.

This clone was seen a handful of times. The V gene is TRBV5-4, the J gene TRBJ2-4; the D gene is possibly TRBD2 (6 bases). In germline, CDR1 is SGHNT, CDR2 YYREEE (reference sequence). The CDR3 runs 18 residues. V lost 4 bases, J lost 0 bases, and 20 bases lay in between. The CDR3 DNA reads TGTGCCAGCAGCCTTACCGGGACTTATATCCTAGCCAAAAACATTCAGTACTTC. Translated: CASSLTGTYILAKNIQYF.

The genes are TRBV28 and TRBJ1-4; possibly TRBD1 for D (6 bases). This CDR3 is 15 amino acids long. Between the trimmed V and J ends, which lost 2 bases and 4 bases, there was a span of 11 bases. Germline V CDR1 and CDR2: MDHEN, SYDVKM. CDR3 sequence: CASSLGGFSNEKLFF. CDR3 coding DNA: TGTGCCAGCAGTTTAGGGGGCTTTAGTAATGAAAAACTGTTTTTT. The variable domain in full, with the rest retrieved from reference TRBV28 and TRBJ1-4, is DVKVTQSSRYLVKRTGEKVFLECVQDMDHENMFWYRQDPGLGLRLIYFSYDVKMKEKGDIPEGYSVSREKKERFSLILESASTNQTSMYLCASSLGGFSNEKLFFGSGTQLSVL.